The next 3 T cell receptor beta chains were all read from a single sample in a study of metastatic and nonmetastatic thyroid tumors. With MiXCR, TCRdb reprocessed the PCR reads. The sample shows some 46,000 clones, around 25% of them seen only once. All patients were untreated before thyroid surgery. The sample comprised blood. These receptor sequences come from a male donor with papillary thyroid cancer or a benign thyroid nodule (not recorded which). Some clones in this sample may be carry-over from other donors' samples.

The genes are TRBV28 and TRBJ2-2, with no clear D. Trimming stripped 4 bases from V and 13 bases from J, with 19 bases between. CDR3 length equals 14 residues. Germline V CDR1 and CDR2: MDHEN, SYDVKM. The CDR3 bases are TGTGCCAGCAGTTGGTCGGCTGGTCGACTGGGGCTGTTTTTT. Amino acid sequence: CASSWSAGRLGLFF. The complete variable domain, with remaining parts taken from reference TRBV28 and TRBJ2-2, reads DVKVTQSSRYLVKRTGEKVFLECVQDMDHENMFWYRQDPGLGLRLIYFSYDVKMKEKGDIPEGYSVSREKKERFSLILESASTNQTSMYLCASSWSAGRLGLFFGEGSRLTVL.

The chain has TRBV14 and TRBJ1-3; D is undetermined. Germline V lookup: CDR1 SGHDN, CDR2 FVKESK. The V and J ends lost 4 bases and 4 bases respectively, with 8 bases between them. The CDR3 runs 13 residues. CDR3 amino acids: CASSPSGGNTIYF. Here the CDR3 DNA reads TGTGCCAGCAGCCCCTCGGGAGGAAACACCATATATTTT.

This clone was observed many times. The rearrangement uses TRBV5-1 and TRBJ1-2; unclear D gene. V lost 0 bases and J 8 bases, leaving 23 bases between the germline ends. The germline V gene has CDR1 SGHRS and CDR2 YFSETQ. The CDR3 extends over 17 amino acids. The CDR3 protein is CASSLGSGESLIQGYTF. Here the CDR3 DNA reads TGCGCCAGCAGCTTGGGTTCTGGGGAGTCTCTGATACAGGGCTACACCTTC.